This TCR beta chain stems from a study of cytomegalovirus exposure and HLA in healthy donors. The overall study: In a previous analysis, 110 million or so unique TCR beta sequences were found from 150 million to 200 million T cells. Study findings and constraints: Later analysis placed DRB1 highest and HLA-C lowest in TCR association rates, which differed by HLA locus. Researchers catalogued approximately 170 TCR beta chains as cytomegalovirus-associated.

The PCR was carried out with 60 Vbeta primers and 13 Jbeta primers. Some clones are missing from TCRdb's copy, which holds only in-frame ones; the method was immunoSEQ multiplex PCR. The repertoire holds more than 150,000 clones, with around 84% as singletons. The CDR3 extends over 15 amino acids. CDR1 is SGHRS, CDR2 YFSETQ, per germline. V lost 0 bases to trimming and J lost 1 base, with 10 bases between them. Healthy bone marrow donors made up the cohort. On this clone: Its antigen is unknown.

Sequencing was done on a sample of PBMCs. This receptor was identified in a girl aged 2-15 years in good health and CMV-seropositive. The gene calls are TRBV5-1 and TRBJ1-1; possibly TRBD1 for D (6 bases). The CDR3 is CASSLEGQRNTEAFF. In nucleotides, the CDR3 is TGCGCCAGCAGCTTGGAAGGACAGAGGAACACTGAAGCTTTCTTT.